The 28 T cell receptor beta chains below were found in one sample sequenced in a study of shared clonotypes between healthy human individuals (dated by TCRdb to the early 2020s). The method was the immunoSEQ multiplex PCR assay. The table was pulled from immuneACCESS by TCRdb, which kept in-frame rearrangements only. Such tables lose some clones; where checked, under half of the loss comes from unresolved V genes, and the rest has no known cause. The sample contains roughly 450,000 clones, approximately 79% of them found a single time. The biggest ten clones account for 10% to 15% of the sample. The sample taken for sequencing was PBMCs. All receptors come from a woman between 40 and 50 years old in good health. Some clones in this sample may be carry-over from other donors' samples.

Worth noting for this clone: With a much larger clone just one base away, this may be a read error. The chain carries TRBV28 and TRBJ2-1; 7 bases are shared with TRBD2. The germline V gene encodes CDR1 MDHEN and CDR2 SYDVKM. V was pared by 6 bases and J by 1 base, with 3 bases of the junction left unmatched. The CDR3 has 14 residues. CDR3 protein: CASSPSGSYNEQFF. The CDR3 bases are TGTGCCAGCAGCCCTAGCGGATCCTACAATGAGCAGTTCTTC. Full variable domain (outside the CDR3, taken from reference TRBV28 and TRBJ2-1): DVKVTQSSRYLVKRTGEKVFLECVQDMDHENMFWYRQDPGLGLRLIYFSYDVKMKEKGDIPEGYSVSREKKERFSLILESASTNQTSMYLCASSPSGSYNEQFFGPGTRLTVL.

CDR3 protein: CASSIAGYEQYF. The CDR3 DNA is TGTGCCAGCAGTATAGCAGGGTACGAGCAGTACTTC. The chain recombines TRBV28 with TRBJ2-7; D might be TRBD1 (5 bases). Trimming stripped 5 bases from V and 4 bases from J, with 9 bases between. The CDR3 consists of 12 residues. Germline assignment: CDR1 MDHEN and CDR2 SYDVKM.

The chain carries TRBV29-1 and TRBJ2-7, with D perhaps given as TRBD1 or TRBD2 (6 bases each). Germline V gene sequence: CDR1 SQVTM, CDR2 ANQGSEA. Trimming took off 1 base at V and 8 bases at J, with 9 bases between the two ends. The CDR3 has 11 residues. The CDR3 spells CSVEVGGQQYF. The CDR3 DNA reads as TGCAGCGTTGAAGTTGGGGGGCAGCAGTACTTC.

This chain joins TRBV6-1 and TRBJ2-7, with TRBD1 matching over 11 bases. This CDR3 is 15 amino acids long. Germline V gene data show CDR1 as MNHNS and CDR2 as SASEGT. The junction had 2 bases not matched to a gene; V was cut back by 4 bases and J by 0 bases. CDR3 in amino acids: CASSAGTGGSYEQYF. CDR3 nucleotide sequence: TGTGCCAGCAGTGCCGGGACAGGGGGCTCCTACGAGCAGTACTTC.

The chain recombines TRBV5-1 with TRBJ1-1; D may be TRBD1 (6 bases). The germline gives CDR1 SGHRS, CDR2 YFSETQ. The germline V and J ends were trimmed by 3 bases and 3 bases, with 12 bases remaining between them. This CDR3 comprises 14 residues. The CDR3 sequence: CASSSQGGDTEAFF. Here the CDR3 DNA reads TGCGCCAGCAGCTCACAGGGCGGCGACACTGAAGCTTTCTTT.

V usage is TRBV18 and J usage is TRBJ1-4; D possibly corresponds to TRBD1 (5 bases). In germline, CDR1 is KGHSH, CDR2 LQKENI. Deletions cut 2 bases from V and 7 bases from J, with 8 bases between. The CDR3 is 13 amino acids. For the CDR3, the DNA is TGTGCCAGCTCACCAGGGGACGGTGAAAAACTGTTTTTT. Translating it yields CASSPGDGEKLFF. The full variable domain, completed using reference TRBV18 and TRBJ1-4, is NAGVMQNPRHLVRRRGQEARLRCSPMKGHSHVYWYRQLPEEGLKFMVYLQKENIIDESGMPKERFSAEFPKEGPSILRIQQVVRGDSAAYFCASSPGDGEKLFFGSGTQLSVL.

The V and J genes are TRBV10-3 and TRBJ1-1; weak D call: TRBD1 (6 bases). The germline V and J ends were trimmed by 6 bases and 2 bases, with 7 bases remaining between them. The CDR3 is made up of 12 amino acids. CDR1 and CDR2 from the germline V gene are ENHRY and SYGVKD. The CDR3 sequence is CAIRGTNTEAFF. For the CDR3, the DNA is TGTGCCATCAGGGGGACAAACACTGAAGCTTTCTTT.

This clone was seen a handful of times. The chain has TRBV28 and TRBJ2-2; 9 bases agree with TRBD2. V lost 6 bases and J lost 2; bases outside the gene matches: 10. The CDR3 consists of 17 residues. Germline V gene sequence: CDR1 MDHEN, CDR2 SYDVKM. CDR3 nucleotide sequence: TGTGCCAGCAGATACCCATCTAGCGGGGTAAACACCGGGGAGCTGTTTTTT. Its translation is CASRYPSSGVNTGELFF.

This chain connects TRBV9 to TRBJ2-1, with 11 bases fitting TRBD2. This CDR3 has 18 residues. The germline V gene encodes CDR1 SGDLS and CDR2 YYNGEE. The trim removed 3 bases at V and 4 bases at J, leaving 12 bases unmatched. The CDR3 DNA follows: TGTGCCAGCAGCGCACCAACCGGGACTAGCGGACCTTACAATGAGCAGTTCTTC. The encoded protein is CASSAPTGTSGPYNEQFF.

The chain couples TRBV6-1 to TRBJ2-7; 10 positions match TRBD2. J lost 0 bases, V lost 3 bases, and 8 bases had no gene match. Per the germline V gene, CDR1 is MNHNS and CDR2 is SASEGT. This CDR3 contains 17 residues. CDR3 protein: CASSDPGLASGSYEQYF. Written as DNA, the CDR3 is TGTGCCAGCAGTGATCCGGGACTAGCGAGCGGCTCCTACGAGCAGTACTTC.

The rearrangement uses TRBV15 and TRBJ2-7; D gene unclear. This CDR3 comprises 21 residues. Germline CDR1 LNHNV, CDR2 YYDKDF (reference sequence). Trimming left V 1 base short and J 3 bases short, with 31 bases between. The CDR3 sequence: CATSRGWVAGTAVTESYEQYF. The CDR3 nucleotides are TGTGCCACCAGCAGAGGTTGGGTGGCAGGTACGGCAGTTACAGAGAGCTACGAGCAGTACTTC.

V gene TRBV5-6 combines with J gene TRBJ2-2; 11 bases agree with TRBD2. The CDR3 loop spans 19 amino acids. Per germline, CDR1 SGHDT and CDR2 YYEEEE. V lost 1 base, J lost 4 bases, and 12 bases stayed unmatched. CDR3 bases: TGTGCCAGCAGCTTGATAACTACTAGCGGGAGTGTAATCACCGGGGAGCTGTTTTTT. This gives the protein CASSLITTSGSVITGELFF. Full variable domain (rest looked up from reference TRBV5-6 and TRBJ2-2): DAGVTQSPTHLIKTRGQQVTLRCSPKSGHDTVSWYQQALGQGPQFIFQYYEEEERQRGNFPDRFSGHQFPNYSSELNVNALLLGDSALYLCASSLITTSGSVITGELFFGEGSRLTVL.

V gene TRBV4-1 combines with J gene TRBJ1-1, with TRBD1 matching 7 bases. The CDR3 has 16 residues. Germline V gene lookup returns CDR1 MGHRA and CDR2 YSYEKL. After removal of 1 base from V and 5 bases from J, the junction contained 10 bases not matched to a gene. The CDR3 reads CASSQGGRQGQTEAFF. The CDR3 nucleotides read TGCGCCAGCAGCCAAGGGGGTCGACAGGGCCAAACTGAAGCTTTCTTT.

To note about this clone: A far larger clone is off by one base, so a read error is likely. V is TRBV27 and J is TRBJ2-1, with 9 bases aligning to TRBD2. The CDR3 runs 16 residues. From germline, CDR1 is MNHEY and CDR2 SMNVEV (reference sequence). V lost 5 bases and J lost 4; bases outside the gene matches: 9. CDR3 in amino acids: CASSRSGGRAYNEQFF. The CDR3 DNA follows: TGTGCCAGCAGTAGGTCTGGCGGGAGGGCGTACAATGAGCAGTTCTTC.

The chain is built from TRBV29-1 and TRBJ2-3; no reliable D call. V was clipped by 7 bases and J by 3 bases, with 8 bases between them. The CDR3 runs 11 residues. Germline V gene lookup returns CDR1 SQVTM and CDR2 ANQGSEA. Written as DNA, the CDR3 is TGCAGCGCCGGGCTGACAGATACGCAGTATTTT. Translating it yields CSAGLTDTQYF.

This clone was observed a single time. The chain has TRBV10-3 and TRBJ2-7; 7 nucleotides match TRBD2. The CDR3 length is 14 residues. Germline V gene lookup returns CDR1 ENHRY and CDR2 SYGVKD. V shed 3 bases, J shed 5 bases, and the junction held 7 bases outside the gene matches. The CDR3 DNA sequence: TGTGCCATCAGTGACCAGGGAGGGCCGGACGAGCAGTACTTC. Translating gives CAISDQGGPDEQYF.

This chain joins TRBV28 and TRBJ2-5; a weak D match, TRBD2 (6 bases). The J call may be in error: the DNA end matches TRBJ2-7 better. Germline assignment: CDR1 MDHEN and CDR2 SYDVKM. The CDR3 has 14 amino acids. CDR3 nucleotides: TGTGCCAGCAGTTTAGACGGGAGCTCCTACGAGCAGTACTTC. Translation gives CASSLDGSSYEQYF.

CDR3 DNA: TGTGCCAGCAGTGCGGGACAGGTCTACGAGCAGTACTTC. It yields the protein CASSAGQVYEQYF. The chain links TRBV2 to TRBJ2-7; 8 nucleotides agree with TRBD1. Germline CDR1 is SNHLY and CDR2 is FYNNEI. Losses at the gene ends were 4 bases for V and 3 bases for J; bases not matched to a gene: 2. The length of the CDR3 is 13 residues.

The J gene is TRBJ2-5, the V gene TRBV28; 7 bases map to TRBD2. The CDR3 runs to 13 residues. The germline gives CDR1 MDHEN, CDR2 SYDVKM. Trimming took 8 bases from V and 6 from J; bases not matched to a gene: 9. The CDR3 DNA follows: TGTGCCAGCTACCGACTAGCCGGGCAGACCCAGTACTTC. It codes for CASYRLAGQTQYF.

CDR3 region: CASSLGTGVRETQYF. The CDR3 nucleotides read TGTGCCAGCAGCTTAGGAACAGGGGTGCGGGAGACCCAGTACTTC. The chain combines TRBV7-9 with TRBJ2-5; 7 bases match TRBD1. Germline lookup yields CDR1 SEHNR and CDR2 FQNEAQ (reference sequence). CDR3 size: 15 residues. After removal of 1 base from V and 5 bases from J, the junction contained 7 bases not matched to a gene.

This clone came up once. The chain employs TRBV2 and TRBJ1-2, with D possibly being TRBD1 (5 bases). The CDR3 sequence is 14 residues long. The V and J ends lost 7 bases and 0 bases respectively, with 12 bases between them. The germline V gene encodes CDR1 SNHLY and CDR2 FYNNEI. The CDR3 reads CASTTQGANYGYTF. The CDR3 DNA sequence: TGTGCCAGCACGACCCAGGGAGCTAACTATGGCTACACCTTC. The complete variable domain, with remaining parts taken from reference TRBV2 and TRBJ1-2, reads EPEVTQTPSHQVTQMGQEVILRCVPISNHLYFYWYRQILGQKVEFLVSFYNNEISEKSEIFDDQFSVERPDGSNFTLKIRSTKLEDSAMYFCASTTQGANYGYTFGSGTRLTVV.

J is TRBJ2-2 and V is TRBV14; maybe TRBD1 (5 bases). The CDR3 is made up of 16 amino acids. V gave up 0 bases and J gave up 8 bases, with 16 bases separating them. CDR1 SGHDN and CDR2 FVKESK come from the germline V gene. CDR3 in amino acids: CASSQERPGWAGELFF. For the CDR3, the DNA is TGTGCCAGCAGCCAAGAACGCCCAGGGTGGGCTGGGGAGCTGTTTTTT.

The table lists this clone with a few counts. The V call is TRBV6-5, the J call TRBJ1-1, with D unresolved. Trimming left V 0 bases short and J 0 bases short, with 5 bases between. There are 14 residues in the CDR3. From germline, CDR1 is MNHEY and CDR2 SVGAGI. CDR3 nucleotide sequence: TGTGCCAGCAGTTACTCAGCCCTGAACACTGAAGCTTTCTTT. This sequence encodes CASSYSALNTEAFF.

Only one count was recorded for this clone. The chain uses TRBV28 and TRBJ1-2; D is unresolved. The CDR3 is made up of 14 amino acids. V lost 6 bases to trimming and J lost 4 bases, with 15 bases between them. The germline V gene has CDR1 MDHEN and CDR2 SYDVKM. The CDR3 spells CASRAPGSPYGYTF. The CDR3 DNA follows: TGTGCCAGCAGGGCCCCCGGGAGCCCCTATGGCTACACCTTC.

This clone was picked up many times. This chain joins TRBV4-1 and TRBJ2-3; either TRBD1 or TRBD2 may fit D (5 bases each). CDR3 size: 17 residues. Trimming took 5 bases from V and 0 from J, leaving 18 bases between them. Per germline, CDR1 MGHRA and CDR2 YSYEKL. This CDR3 reads CASSDVGAITSTDTQYF. The CDR3 DNA follows: TGCGCCAGCAGCGACGTCGGGGCGATTACTAGCACAGATACGCAGTATTTT.

The V call is TRBV25-1, the J call TRBJ2-7; D gene unclear. The CDR3 has 10 residues. V was shortened by 8 bases and J by 3 bases, with 5 bases between the two germline ends. Germline loops: CDR1 MGHDK, CDR2 SYGVNS. In DNA, the CDR3 is TGTGCCAGCGGTCACTACGAGCAGTACTTC. Amino acids: CASGHYEQYF.

The chain has TRBV7-2 and TRBJ1-5, with 7 bases aligning to TRBD1. The V segment lost 2 bases and the J segment 1 base; nucleotides outside the gene matches: 5. The CDR3 length is 16 residues. Germline V gene data show CDR1 as SGHTA and CDR2 as FQGNSA. The CDR3 DNA sequence: TGTGCCAGCAGCTTACGGACAGGCTTAAGCAATCAGCCCCAGCATTTT. This gives the protein CASSLRTGLSNQPQHF. The variable domain in full, completed from reference TRBV7-2 and TRBJ1-5, reads GAGVSQSPSNKVTEKGKDVELRCDPISGHTALYWYRQSLGQGLEFLIYFQGNSAPDKSGLPSDRFSAERTGGSVSTLTIQRTQQEDSAVYLCASSLRTGLSNQPQHFGDGTRLSIL.

In its sample, this clone was seen many times. V and J are TRBV30 and TRBJ1-2; no definite D call. The germline V and J ends were trimmed by 4 bases and 8 bases, with 20 bases remaining between them. Germline values: CDR1 GTSNPN, CDR2 SVGIG (reference sequence). The CDR3 is 14 residues long. CDR3 nucleotides: TGTGCCTGGAACGGCAAAGGTGGCGTAGGGGGCTACACCTTC. The encoded protein is CAWNGKGGVGGYTF.